Listed below are T cell receptor beta chains from one sample, sequenced in a study of Ad26.COV2.S vaccination and SARS-CoV-2 variants. Clones were read by immunoSEQ multiplex PCR, and TCRdb kept only the in-frame ones, dropping some. The sample has about 410,000 clones, about 88% seen once. Sequenced here: peripheral blood, sampled in a trial of Ad26.COV2.S vaccine versus placebo. These receptors were obtained from a person aged 18-60 years who received the Ad26.COV2.S COVID-19 vaccine or a placebo. CDR3s include the opening cysteine and the closing phenylalanine or tryptophan.

len: 16; v_gene: TRBV18; j_gene: TRBJ2-7; CDR3aa: CASSPPTTGSSYEQYF
len: 15; v_gene: TRBV5-8; j_gene: TRBJ2-1; CDR3aa: CASSPTGRNYNEQFF
len: 16; v_gene: TRBV6-5; j_gene: TRBJ2-7; CDR3aa: CASSYSSAGGSYEQYF
len: 13; v_gene: TRBV3-1/TRBV3-2; j_gene: TRBJ2-3; CDR3aa: CASSRLRGDTQYF
len: 13; v_gene: TRBV5-4; j_gene: TRBJ2-5; CDR3aa: CASSFAAQETQYF
len: 13; v_gene: TRBV5-6; j_gene: TRBJ2-5; CDR3aa: CASSFVGGETQYF
len: 11; v_gene: TRBV20-1; j_gene: TRBJ1-1; CDR3aa: CSASELTEAFF
len: 17; v_gene: TRBV11-2; j_gene: TRBJ2-5; CDR3aa: CASSLGSWTGLQETQYF
len: 15; v_gene: TRBV6-1; j_gene: TRBJ1-4; CDR3aa: CASSEALLPNEKLFF
len: 12; v_gene: TRBV30; j_gene: TRBJ2-7; CDR3aa: CAWSEGAYEQYF
len: 11; v_gene: TRBV6-5; j_gene: TRBJ1-1; CDR3aa: CASSWTAEAFF
len: 12; v_gene: TRBV3-1/TRBV3-2; j_gene: TRBJ2-7; CDR3aa: CASSSGRGEQYF
len: 15; v_gene: TRBV5-1; j_gene: TRBJ1-4; CDR3aa: CASSFSAGGAEKLFF
len: 13; v_gene: TRBV9; j_gene: TRBJ2-2; CDR3aa: CASSVAQIGELFF
len: 13; v_gene: TRBV6-2/TRBV6-3; j_gene: TRBJ1-2; CDR3aa: CASSIQGLYGYTF
len: 13; v_gene: TRBV18; j_gene: TRBJ1-5; CDR3aa: CASSPTGGQPQHF
len: 18; v_gene: TRBV4-1; j_gene: TRBJ1-6; CDR3aa: CASSQGRLGQLNNSPLHF
len: 15; v_gene: TRBV11-2; j_gene: TRBJ2-1; CDR3aa: CASSLISGGANEQFF
len: 14; v_gene: TRBV7-9; j_gene: TRBJ1-1; CDR3aa: CASSLGTAFTEAFF
len: 14; v_gene: TRBV5-1; j_gene: TRBJ2-7; CDR3aa: CASSSLQGPYEQYF
len: 13; v_gene: TRBV6-4; j_gene: TRBJ1-2; CDR3aa: CASSETGNYGYTF
len: 13; v_gene: TRBV15; j_gene: TRBJ2-4; CDR3aa: CATSRERFSVQYF
len: 14; v_gene: TRBV10-3; j_gene: TRBJ1-6; CDR3aa: CAIRAGTENSPLHF
len: 16; v_gene: TRBV18; j_gene: TRBJ2-7; CDR3aa: CASSPNTGDPSYEQYF
len: 14; v_gene: TRBV2; j_gene: TRBJ2-5; CDR3aa: CASRAGAYQETQYF
len: 16; v_gene: TRBV10-1; j_gene: TRBJ1-4; CDR3aa: CASSELSTGGNEKLFF
len: 14; v_gene: TRBV11-2; j_gene: TRBJ1-2; CDR3aa: CASSLAGTNYGYTF
len: 15; v_gene: TRBV2; j_gene: TRBJ1-2; CDR3aa: CASRSTGTGRIGYTF
len: 14; v_gene: TRBV6-2/TRBV6-3; j_gene: TRBJ1-1; CDR3aa: CASSYSRQGIGAFF
len: 16; v_gene: TRBV10-3; j_gene: TRBJ2-6; CDR3aa: CAIRDLGGSGANVLTF
len: 13; v_gene: TRBV4-1; j_gene: TRBJ1-2; CDR3aa: CASSQEQLYGYTF